These 19 T cell receptor beta chains came from one sample sequenced in a study of CD4 T cells in relation to SARS-CoV-2 and coronaviruses. The unexposed donors gave CD4+ T cells in about 2010-2018, prior to COVID-19. CD4+ T cells were isolated from the cells after around 10 days of culture. Which antigens these TCRs recognize remains unknown. Sequencing was performed with immunoSEQ multiplex PCR; in TCRdb, only in-frame clones are kept and a portion is missing. This repertoire shows 20,000 or so clones, about 76% found once; its top ten account for more than 14%. The sequenced material came from CD4+ T cells from PBMCs, cultured in vitro. Receptors were obtained from a human donor in good health.

The chain uses TRBV19 and TRBJ2-7; D call uncertain. CDR1 and CDR2 from the germline V gene are LNHDA and SQIVND (reference sequence). This CDR3 has 15 amino acids. Trimming cost V 2 bases and J 4 bases, with 15 bases left between them. CDR3 region: CASSIRAQPWYEQYF. The CDR3 nucleotides are TGTGCCAGTAGTATAAGGGCCCAACCTTGGTACGAGCAGTACTTC.

The chain is built from TRBV2 and TRBJ2-5; D gene unclear. The germline V gene has CDR1 SNHLY and CDR2 FYNNEI. The CDR3 covers 13 residues. Trimming stripped 3 bases from V and 5 bases from J, with 10 bases between. The CDR3 DNA reads TGTGCCAGCAGTGATTTAGTTAAGGAGACCCAGTACTTC. Translating gives CASSDLVKETQYF.

The chain employs TRBV5-4 and TRBJ2-1, with 7 bases fitting TRBD2. Germline V gene sequence: CDR1 SGHNT, CDR2 YYREEE (reference sequence). Trimming took 3 bases from V and 5 from J; bases not matched to a gene: 8. The CDR3 covers 15 residues. The CDR3 region is CASSYGTKSHNEQFF. The CDR3, as DNA: TGTGCCAGCAGCTACGGGACTAAGTCCCACAATGAGCAGTTCTTC.

This clone turned up a few times. The chain combines TRBV2 with TRBJ2-7, with unresolved D. The CDR3 runs to 14 residues. CDR1 and CDR2 (germline): SNHLY, FYNNEI. V dropped 4 bases and J dropped 4 bases, with 14 bases sitting between them. The CDR3 loop is CASSGDIVDYEQYF. CDR3 nucleotides: TGTGCCAGCAGTGGGGATATAGTTGATTACGAGCAGTACTTC. Full variable domain (outside the CDR3, taken from reference TRBV2 and TRBJ2-7): EPEVTQTPSHQVTQMGQEVILRCVPISNHLYFYWYRQILGQKVEFLVSFYNNEISEKSEIFDDQFSVERPDGSNFTLKIRSTKLEDSAMYFCASSGDIVDYEQYFGPGTRLTVT.

The chain employs TRBV23-1 and TRBJ2-1, with D perhaps TRBD2 (5 bases). TRBV23-1 is an ORF, with its function uncertain. Trimming stripped 4 bases from V and 5 bases from J, with 33 bases between. The CDR3 loop spans 21 amino acids. CDR3: CASSRSNRRGSPKFPHNEQFF. The CDR3, as DNA: TGCGCCAGCAGTCGCTCGAATCGGAGAGGGTCCCCCAAGTTCCCTCACAATGAGCAGTTCTTC.

The chain employs TRBV7-9 and TRBJ2-2; 7 bases match TRBD2. This CDR3 comprises 15 residues. Germline assignment: CDR1 SEHNR and CDR2 FQNEAQ (reference sequence). V dropped 10 bases and J dropped 6; count of bases not matched to a gene: 14. CDR3 DNA: TGTGCCACACCTTCGGGGCGGGAGTGGGCCGGGGAGCTGTTTTTT. This gives the protein CATPSGREWAGELFF.

The V call is TRBV4-3, the J call TRBJ2-1; 8 bases are a match to TRBD2. Losses at the gene ends were 0 bases for V and 7 bases for J; bases not matched to a gene: 5. Germline lookup yields CDR1 LGHNA and CDR2 YSLEER. The CDR3 is 15 residues long. CDR3 sequence: CASSQDALAGNEQFF. CDR3 nucleotides: TGCGCCAGCAGCCAAGACGCTTTAGCGGGGAATGAGCAGTTCTTC.

The CDR3 loop is CASSLGQGLNEKLFF. The CDR3 nucleotides read TGTGCCAGCAGCTTGGGACAGGGGTTAAATGAAAAACTGTTTTTT. The genes are TRBV7-9 and TRBJ1-4; TRBD1 agrees at 10 bases. The CDR3 totals 15 residues. V shed 3 bases and J 5 bases; nucleotides not matched to a gene: 3. CDR1 and CDR2 from the germline V gene are SEHNR and FQNEAQ (reference sequence).

This clone occurred a few times. The chain has TRBV5-1 and TRBJ1-5, with D unclear. Germline assignment: CDR1 SGHRS and CDR2 YFSETQ. Trimming shortened V by 1 base and J by 3 bases, and 8 bases separated the two germline ends. The CDR3 is 14 amino acids. DNA of the CDR3: TGCGCCAGCAGCTTGTCCGGGGTCAATCAGCCCCAGCATTTT. Translated, it gives CASSLSGVNQPQHF.

J is TRBJ1-2 and V is TRBV5-6; 8 bases align to TRBD1. The CDR3 runs to 14 residues. With V trimmed by 4 bases and J by 4 bases, 6 bases remained unmatched. The germline gives CDR1 SGHDT, CDR2 YYEEEE. The CDR3 spells CASSPQGAIYGYTF. The CDR3, as DNA: TGTGCCAGCAGCCCTCAGGGGGCGATCTATGGCTACACCTTC.

The J gene is TRBJ2-4, the V gene TRBV19, with 9 bases identical to TRBD2. Germline V gives CDR1 LNHDA, CDR2 SQIVND (reference sequence). The V gene end was trimmed by 1 base and the J gene end by 0 bases; junction bases not matched to a gene: 7. CDR3 size: 18 residues. DNA for the CDR3: TGTGCCAGTAGTATAGCTCCTAGCGGGGAGGTAGCCAAAAACATTCAGTACTTC. It codes for CASSIAPSGEVAKNIQYF.

As concerns this clone: Other DNA sequences in the same sample also yield this CDR3. The rearrangement joins TRBV11-2 to TRBJ1-2; TRBD1 agrees at 7 bases. V dropped 3 bases and J dropped 8; count of bases not matched to a gene: 12. CDR3 length: 15 amino acids. CDR1 is SGHAT, CDR2 FQNNGV, per germline. CDR3 nucleotides: TGTGCCAGCAGCTTGCCTGAAGGGGGCCCTAGAGGCTACACCTTC. Its protein product is CASSLPEGGPRGYTF.

CDR3 DNA: TGCAGCGCGGACAGGGCTGTCGGGACTGAAGCTTTCTTT. Protein product: CSADRAVGTEAFF. The V call is TRBV29-1, the J call TRBJ1-1; TRBD1 aligns across 8 bases. The CDR3 extends over 13 amino acids. Germline trimming cut 7 bases from V and 5 bases from J; bases unmatched to any gene: 9. CDR1 is SQVTM and CDR2 is ANQGSEA in the germline V gene.

The chain joins TRBV5-1 to TRBJ1-3; no reliable D call. The CDR3 contains 13 residues. Trimming took 0 bases from V and 1 from J, leaving 2 bases between them. The germline V gene has CDR1 SGHRS and CDR2 YFSETQ. This CDR3 is CASSLGSGNTIYF. In DNA, the CDR3 is TGCGCCAGCAGCTTGGGTTCTGGAAACACCATATATTTT.

The chain recombines TRBV21-1 with TRBJ2-7; the table's TRBD1 call for D was not verified on the DNA. TRBV21-1 is a documented pseudogene. The CDR3 has 13 residues. CDR3 region: CASNQGVTYEQYF. In DNA form, the CDR3 reads TGTGCCAGCAACCAGGGGGTAACCTACGAGCAGTACTTC.

V is TRBV2 and J is TRBJ1-2, with 8 bases lining up with TRBD1. The V gene end was trimmed by 8 bases and the J gene end by 1 base; junction bases not matched to a gene: 6. Germline V gives CDR1 SNHLY, CDR2 FYNNEI. There are 14 residues in the CDR3. The CDR3 nucleotides are TGTGCCAGCTCGTCGGACAGGGATAACTATGGCTACACCTTC. This encodes CASSSDRDNYGYTF.

This sequence joins TRBV7-9 and TRBJ1-2; D unresolved. This CDR3 has 12 amino acids. Germline values: CDR1 SEHNR, CDR2 FQNEAQ (reference sequence). The V end lost 5 bases, the J end lost 3 bases, and 7 bases lay between the germline ends. The CDR3, as DNA: TGTGCCAGCAGCAGGGAGGACTATGGCTACACCTTC. Its protein is CASSREDYGYTF.

J is TRBJ2-1 and V is TRBV28, with 8 nucleotides matching TRBD2. The V gene's germline CDR1 is MDHEN and CDR2 SYDVKM. The CDR3 loop spans 14 amino acids. J gave up 5 bases and V 6 bases, and 6 bases lay outside the gene matches. The CDR3 nucleotides read TGTGCCAGCAGGAGCGGGAGTCGCGACAATGAGCAGTTCTTC. Its protein product is CASRSGSRDNEQFF.

The chain combines TRBV5-6 with TRBJ2-3; 7 bases are a match to TRBD1. From germline, CDR1 is SGHDT and CDR2 YYEEEE. V trimming: 4 bases; J trimming: 4 bases; junction bases outside the gene matches: 0. The CDR3 contains 12 residues. The CDR3 region is CASSQGADTQYF. The CDR3 DNA follows: TGTGCCAGCAGCCAGGGGGCAGATACGCAGTATTTT.